The 20 T cell receptor beta chains listed next were all sequenced from one sample in a study of PD-1 blockade in classical Hodgkin lymphoma. Time point defined: cycle 4 day 1 (C4D1), after more than five weeks of nivolumab. Each patient's relapse followed autologous stem cell transplantation, and brentuximab vedotin exposure varied. Clones were sequenced by immunoSEQ multiplex PCR, and TCRdb holds only the in-frame ones, with some missing. The repertoire holds 30,000 or so clones, with around 80% as singletons. The source was peripheral blood mononuclear cells (PBMCs), collected before the fourth cycle of nivolumab. These receptors all come from a human donor with classical Hodgkin lymphoma.

The chain carries TRBV5-1 and TRBJ1-1; D unresolved. CDR3 length equals 15 residues. The V gene's germline CDR1 is SGHRS and CDR2 YFSETQ. V gave up 2 bases and J gave up 1 base, with 12 bases separating them. The CDR3: CASSFTYDQNTEAFF. CDR3 nucleotide sequence: TGCGCCAGCAGCTTTACATACGACCAGAACACTGAAGCTTTCTTT.

The chain is built from TRBV5-4 and TRBJ2-7; D is possibly TRBD2 (5 bases). Trimming cost V 2 bases and J 4 bases, with 7 bases left between them. The CDR3 has 12 residues. In germline, CDR1 is SGHNT, CDR2 YYREEE (reference sequence). This CDR3 reads CASSFDYYEQYF. The CDR3 nucleotides read TGTGCCAGCAGCTTCGACTATTACGAGCAGTACTTC.

The gene calls are TRBV10-3 and TRBJ2-4; 7 nucleotides align to TRBD1. This CDR3 has 12 amino acids. Germline values: CDR1 ENHRY, CDR2 SYGVKD. V shed 10 bases and J 4 bases; nucleotides not matched to a gene: 4. The CDR3 DNA is TGTGCCACGGGGACAGAGAAAAACATTCAGTACTTC. Translated, it gives CATGTEKNIQYF.

This clone has just a few counts. The J gene is TRBJ1-2, the V gene TRBV6-1; 9 bases match TRBD1. V trimming: 7 bases; J trimming: 4 bases; junction bases outside the gene matches: 7. Germline CDR1 MNHNS, CDR2 SASEGT. The CDR3 consists of 14 residues. CDR3 protein: CASTSGDRAYGYTF. The CDR3 nucleotides are TGTGCCAGCACTTCTGGGGACAGGGCCTATGGCTACACCTTC.

V and J are TRBV27 and TRBJ2-7; 10 nucleotides match TRBD1. The trim removed 6 bases at V and 6 bases at J, leaving 5 bases unmatched. Germline values: CDR1 MNHEY, CDR2 SMNVEV (reference sequence). The CDR3 is 13 amino acids. The CDR3 DNA is TGTGCCAGCAGATCGACAGGGGGCAGCGAGCAGTACTTC. The encoded protein is CASRSTGGSEQYF.

This sequence joins TRBV6-4 and TRBJ1-2; D gene uncertain. CDR1 is MRHNA and CDR2 is SNTAGT in the germline V gene. This CDR3 region has 14 residues. With 3 bases removed from V and 7 bases from J, the gap between germline ends came to 15 bases. The chain's CDR3 is CASSEKPDGGGYTF. CDR3 in DNA: TGTGCCAGCAGTGAAAAGCCGGATGGCGGTGGCTACACCTTC.

The chain combines TRBV11-3 with TRBJ2-7; TRBD2 matches at 8 bases. The germline CDR1 and CDR2 sequences are SGHNT and YENEEA. The V gene end was trimmed by 1 base and the J gene end by 6 bases; junction bases not matched to a gene: 2. This CDR3 contains 13 residues. The chain's CDR3 is CASSLARGGEQYF. The CDR3, as DNA: TGTGCCAGCAGCTTAGCCCGGGGGGGCGAGCAGTACTTC.

The CDR3 DNA sequence: TGTGCCAGCAGCCAAGGTAGCGGGAGAGGCTACGAGCAGTACTTC. This gives the protein CASSQGSGRGYEQYF. This sequence joins TRBV14 and TRBJ2-7, with 9 nucleotides matching TRBD2. Germline loops: CDR1 SGHDN, CDR2 FVKESK. Unmatched junction bases numbered 4, after V lost 1 base and J lost 3 bases. The CDR3 totals 15 residues.

V and J are TRBV14 and TRBJ2-4; TRBD1 matches 7 bases. The CDR3 sequence is 16 residues long. In germline, CDR1 is SGHDN, CDR2 FVKESK. Germline trimming cut 2 bases from V and 3 bases from J; bases unmatched to any gene: 7. The CDR3 region is CASSQSTGTVKNIQYF. CDR3 in DNA: TGTGCCAGCAGCCAATCCACCGGGACAGTCAAAAACATTCAGTACTTC. Full variable domain (rest looked up from reference TRBV14 and TRBJ2-4): EAGVTQFPSHSVIEKGQTVTLRCDPISGHDNLYWYRRVMGKEIKFLLHFVKESKQDESGMPNNRFLAERTGGTYSTLKVQPAELEDSGVYFCASSQSTGTVKNIQYFGAGTRLSVL.

The chain links TRBV4-2 to TRBJ2-1; 7 positions agree with TRBD2. CDR1 and CDR2 from the germline V gene are LGHNA and YNFKEQ. J lost 5 bases, V lost 8 bases, and 9 bases had no gene match. The CDR3 length is 14 residues. In DNA, the CDR3 is TGTGCCAGCTCCCGGGGGGAAGCCCACAATGAGCAGTTCTTC. Protein sequence: CASSRGEAHNEQFF.

This chain joins TRBV7-9 and TRBJ2-1, with 8 bases lining up with TRBD2. This CDR3 is 16 amino acids long. From germline, CDR1 is SEHNR and CDR2 FQNEAQ (reference sequence). The J segment lost 6 bases and the V segment lost 5 bases, leaving 12 bases of the junction unmatched. The CDR3 reads CASSPRRLAGINEQFF. Here the CDR3 DNA reads TGTGCCAGCAGCCCACGGCGGCTAGCGGGTATCAATGAGCAGTTCTTC.

The rearrangement links TRBV2 to TRBJ2-7, with 7 nucleotides matching TRBD1. After removal of 6 bases from V and 3 bases from J, the junction contained 8 bases not matched to a gene. The CDR3 contains 14 residues. CDR1 SNHLY and CDR2 FYNNEI come from the germline V gene. The CDR3 bases are TGTGCCAGCAGGGCTGGGACAGAAATCTACGAGCAGTACTTC. It is translated as CASRAGTEIYEQYF.

CDR3 in amino acids: CASSTRDMVYEQYF. The CDR3 nucleotides are TGTGCCAGTAGTACCCGGGACATGGTTTACGAGCAGTACTTC. The V call is TRBV19, the J call TRBJ2-7; maybe TRBD1 (6 bases). CDR3 length: 14 amino acids. Germline V gene lookup returns CDR1 LNHDA and CDR2 SQIVND (reference sequence). Trimming took 4 bases from V and 4 from J, leaving 14 bases between them.

The V and J genes are TRBV10-3 and TRBJ2-6, with 7 bases lining up with TRBD1. The CDR3 runs 16 residues. The ends lost 2 bases at V and 4 bases at J; junction bases unmatched: 5. Germline CDR1 ENHRY, CDR2 SYGVKD. DNA of the CDR3: TGTGCCATCAGTGAGGTCACAGGGGCAGGGGCCAACGTCCTGACTTTC. As protein: CAISEVTGAGANVLTF.

This clone is medium-sized within its sample. This sequence joins TRBV11-1 and TRBJ2-7, with TRBD2 matching 16 bases. Germline CDR1 is SGHAT and CDR2 is FQDESV (reference sequence). The CDR3 has 18 residues. The V and J ends lost 5 bases and 3 bases, in that order; junction bases with no gene match: 10. The CDR3: CASSPGTSGRAGYYEQYF. The CDR3 nucleotides are TGTGCCAGCAGCCCCGGGACTAGCGGGAGGGCCGGATACTACGAGCAGTACTTC.

With respect to this clone: A much larger clone sits a single nucleotide away, making a read error possible. The rearrangement joins TRBV6-5 to TRBJ1-3; D not certain. V was trimmed by 2 bases and J by 0 bases, leaving 11 bases between them. Germline V gene lookup returns CDR1 MNHEY and CDR2 SVGAGI. The CDR3 totals 16 residues. CDR3 in DNA: TGTGCCAGCAGTTACCCCCAACGGACCTCTGGAAACACCATATATTTT. This codes for CASSYPQRTSGNTIYF.

The chain links TRBV6-1 to TRBJ1-5; TRBD1 matches at 7 bases. Germline CDR1 and CDR2: MNHNS and SASEGT. Trimming took 4 bases from V and 7 from J; bases not matched to a gene: 4. The CDR3 is 13 amino acids. CDR3 in amino acids: CASSGRGWQPQHF. DNA of the CDR3: TGTGCCAGCAGTGGCAGGGGGTGGCAGCCCCAGCATTTT.

This rearrangement joins TRBV5-4 to TRBJ2-7, with D perhaps matching TRBD2 (6 bases). V was shortened by 9 bases and J by 6 bases, with 19 bases between the two germline ends. Germline CDR1 is SGHNT and CDR2 is YYREEE (reference sequence). The CDR3 has 13 amino acids. In DNA form, the CDR3 reads TGTGCCACCCGAGGGCGGGGAGGCGGCGAGCAGTACTTC. Its translation is CATRGRGGGEQYF.

CDR3 sequence: CATSRDRQGREKLFF. CDR3 bases: TGTGCCACCAGCAGAGATAGGCAGGGCCGCGAAAAACTGTTTTTT. V usage is TRBV15 and J usage is TRBJ1-4, with D maybe TRBD1 (5 bases). The CDR3 totals 15 residues. With 0 bases removed from V and 8 bases from J, the gap between germline ends came to 13 bases. The germline V gene has CDR1 LNHNV and CDR2 YYDKDF (reference sequence). Looking up the rest from reference TRBV15 and TRBJ1-4 gives the full variable domain: DAMVIQNPRYQVTQFGKPVTLSCSQTLNHNVMYWYQQKSSQAPKLLFHYYDKDFNNEADTPDNFQSRRPNTSFCFLDIRSPGLGDTAMYLCATSRDRQGREKLFFGSGTQLSVL.

This clone was detected once. The V call is TRBV2, the J call TRBJ2-1; 7 positions match TRBD2. The germline V gene encodes CDR1 SNHLY and CDR2 FYNNEI. Unmatched junction bases numbered 10, after V lost 5 bases and J lost 6 bases. This CDR3 contains 15 residues. The CDR3 is CASSTSGTLINEQFF. In DNA form, the CDR3 reads TGTGCCAGCAGTACAAGCGGGACGCTGATCAATGAGCAGTTCTTC. The full variable domain, with the rest looked up from reference TRBV2 and TRBJ2-1, is EPEVTQTPSHQVTQMGQEVILRCVPISNHLYFYWYRQILGQKVEFLVSFYNNEISEKSEIFDDQFSVERPDGSNFTLKIRSTKLEDSAMYFCASSTSGTLINEQFFGPGTRLTVL.